What follows are 28 T cell receptor beta chains derived from one specimen sequenced in a study of technical replicates of blood from a few donors (dated by TCRdb to the late 2010s). The method was the immunoSEQ multiplex PCR assay. TCRdb stores this immuneACCESS table with in-frame sequences only. Part of the clones is absent; in the studies checked, under half of the shortfall reflects unresolved V genes, and no reason is known for the rest. The sample has roughly 80,000 clones on record, 70% to 90% of them singletons. The ten most abundant clones make up approximately 0.42% of the sample. The sequenced sample consisted of T cells isolated from PBMCs. These receptors were collected from a human donor in good health.

The chain recombines TRBV27 with TRBJ2-5, with D perhaps TRBD2 (5 bases). The CDR3 is 15 amino acids. CDR1 is MNHEY and CDR2 is SMNVEV in the germline V gene (reference sequence). V lost 5 bases and J lost 1, with 14 bases in between. The CDR3 protein is CASSPGDYPQETQYF. The CDR3 DNA sequence: TGTGCCAGCAGTCCTGGTGACTATCCCCAAGAGACCCAGTACTTC.

This rearrangement joins TRBV4-1 to TRBJ1-1, with D tentatively TRBD1 (5 bases). The CDR3 length is 15 residues. Germline CDR1 is MGHRA and CDR2 is YSYEKL. Trimming cost V 0 bases and J 1 base, with 9 bases left between them. The CDR3 DNA is TGCGCCAGCAGCCAAGATCGGGGGGGGAACACTGAAGCTTTCTTT. Translated, it gives CASSQDRGGNTEAFF.

In its sample, this clone was seen once. V is TRBV10-2 and J is TRBJ1-1; no firm D call. The CDR3 loop spans 12 amino acids. Per the germline V gene, CDR1 is WSHSY and CDR2 is SAAADI. Trimming shortened V by 7 bases and J by 3 bases, and 9 bases separated the two germline ends. The CDR3 DNA is TGCGCCAGCACGGGTGAGGACACTGAAGCTTTCTTT. This codes for CASTGEDTEAFF.

V usage is TRBV4-2 and J usage is TRBJ2-1; TRBD1 is a possible D gene (6 bases). Germline values: CDR1 LGHNA, CDR2 YNFKEQ. The CDR3 is made up of 17 amino acids. Trimming stripped 4 bases from V and 3 bases from J, with 19 bases between. CDR3 sequence: CASSLTWGQVGYNEQFF. The CDR3 DNA reads TGTGCCAGCAGCCTCACTTGGGGGCAGGTTGGCTACAATGAGCAGTTCTTC.

The rearrangement joins TRBV7-2 to TRBJ1-2; 8 bases line up with TRBD1. Germline V gene data show CDR1 as SGHTA and CDR2 as FQGNSA. The CDR3 runs to 15 residues. Trimming cost V 5 bases and J 5 bases; bases outside gene matches: 10. The CDR3 protein is CASSLTGQVGYGYTF. The CDR3 region has the DNA TGTGCCAGCAGCCTGACGGGACAGGTTGGTTATGGCTACACCTTC. Looking up the rest from reference TRBV7-2 and TRBJ1-2 gives the full variable domain: GAGVSQSPSNKVTEKGKDVELRCDPISGHTALYWYRQSLGQGLEFLIYFQGNSAPDKSGLPSDRFSAERTGGSVSTLTIQRTQQEDSAVYLCASSLTGQVGYGYTFGSGTRLTVV.

This clone was detected only once. This rearrangement joins TRBV4-2 to TRBJ2-2; no firm D call. CDR1 and CDR2 (germline): LGHNA, YNFKEQ. CDR3 length: 15 residues. The V and J ends lost 2 bases and 7 bases respectively, with 14 bases between them. CDR3 DNA: TGTGCCAGCAGCCAAAGTATCTTAGCTTACGGGGAGCTGTTTTTT. Translated: CASSQSILAYGELFF.

The chain employs TRBV4-1 and TRBJ2-5; TRBD1 aligns across 7 bases. CDR3 length equals 14 residues. V trimming: 4 bases; J trimming: 5 bases; junction bases outside the gene matches: 7. The germline CDR1 and CDR2 sequences are MGHRA and YSYEKL. The CDR3 loop reads CASSLETGMETQYF. DNA for the CDR3: TGCGCCAGCAGCCTTGAGACAGGGATGGAGACCCAGTACTTC.

This chain links TRBV11-2 with TRBJ2-3; D gene unclear. Trimming left V 0 bases short and J 6 bases short, with 13 bases between. This CDR3 contains 15 residues. Germline lookup yields CDR1 SGHAT and CDR2 FQNNGV. The CDR3 nucleotides read TGTGCCAGCAGCTTAGAAGCTCTAATGTGGGATACGCAGTATTTT. Amino acid sequence: CASSLEALMWDTQYF.

The V call is TRBV18, the J call TRBJ2-5; 11 bases are a match to TRBD2. CDR3 size: 16 residues. Germline assignment: CDR1 KGHSH and CDR2 LQKENI. The V gene end was trimmed by 5 bases and the J gene end by 4 bases; junction bases not matched to a gene: 9. Written as DNA, the CDR3 is TGTGCCAGCTCAACTACTAGCGGGAGTTTTAGAGAGACCCAGTACTTC. It translates to CASSTTSGSFRETQYF.

This clone was found once. This chain links TRBV13 with TRBJ2-7, with 7 bases matching TRBD2. The CDR3 contains 17 residues. CDR1 PRHDT and CDR2 FYEKMQ come from the germline V gene (reference sequence). V trimming: 0 bases; J trimming: 2 bases; junction bases outside the gene matches: 10. The CDR3 region has the DNA TGTGCCAGCAGCTTAGGCGGGGGTCCTAGCGGCACCTACGAGCAGTACTTC. Translating gives CASSLGGGPSGTYEQYF. The variable domain in full, with the rest retrieved from reference TRBV13 and TRBJ2-7, is AAGVIQSPRHLIKEKRETATLKCYPIPRHDTVYWYQQGPGQDPQFLISFYEKMQSDKGSIPDRFSAQQFSDYHSELNMSSLELGDSALYFCASSLGGGPSGTYEQYFGPGTRLTVT.

The chain combines TRBV5-1 with TRBJ1-1, with 7 nucleotides matching TRBD1. The germline CDR1 and CDR2 sequences are SGHRS and YFSETQ. Unmatched junction bases numbered 17, after V lost 2 bases and J lost 4 bases. The CDR3 consists of 18 residues. The CDR3: CASSFRGSSFGFSTEAFF. In DNA, the CDR3 is TGCGCCAGCAGCTTCAGGGGGTCGAGCTTTGGGTTTTCCACTGAAGCTTTCTTT. The variable domain in full, with the rest retrieved from reference TRBV5-1 and TRBJ1-1, is KAGVTQTPRYLIKTRGQQVTLSCSPISGHRSVSWYQQTPGQGLQFLFEYFSETQRNKGNFPGRFSGRQFSNSRSEMNVSTLELGDSALYLCASSFRGSSFGFSTEAFFGQGTRLTVV.

The chain combines TRBV11-3 with TRBJ2-3; the match to TRBD2 covers 11 bases. CDR1 is SGHNT and CDR2 is YENEEA in the germline V gene. V lost 1 base to trimming and J lost 0 bases; unmatched junction nucleotides: 0. The CDR3 spans 16 residues. CDR3 sequence: CASSLGTSGSTDTQYF. DNA for the CDR3: TGTGCCAGCAGCTTAGGGACTAGCGGGAGCACAGATACGCAGTATTTT.

V is TRBV29-1 and J is TRBJ2-7, with 8 positions matching TRBD1. From germline, CDR1 is SQVTM and CDR2 ANQGSEA. With 4 bases clipped from V and 4 bases from J, the junction kept 6 bases outside the gene matches. The length of the CDR3 is 13 residues. DNA for the CDR3: TGCAGCGTTGGGGGCAGGGGGCTTTACGAGCAGTACTTC. It codes for CSVGGRGLYEQYF.

The chain recombines TRBV6-1 with TRBJ2-3; no reliable D call. The CDR3 is 15 residues long. Between the trimmed V and J ends, which lost 4 bases and 2 bases, there was a span of 13 bases. Germline loops: CDR1 MNHNS, CDR2 SASEGT. The CDR3 loop is CASSGVNPITDTQYF. DNA of the CDR3: TGTGCCAGCAGTGGCGTGAATCCGATCACAGATACGCAGTATTTT.

The gene calls are TRBV28 and TRBJ2-7; the D is unclear. The CDR3 is 15 amino acids. Germline assignment: CDR1 MDHEN and CDR2 SYDVKM. V shed 4 bases and J shed 0 bases, with 13 bases lying between them. The DNA for the CDR3 is TGTGCCAGCAGTTCAGCCGGGTTATTCTCCTACGAGCAGTACTTC. Translation: CASSSAGLFSYEQYF.

This sequence joins TRBV10-3 and TRBJ1-4; 7 bases match TRBD1. This CDR3 has 12 residues. V was clipped by 6 bases and J by 8 bases; unmatched bases: 3. The germline V gene encodes CDR1 ENHRY and CDR2 SYGVKD. The CDR3 sequence is CAIRGTEEKLFF. CDR3 nucleotides: TGTGCCATCAGGGGGACAGAAGAAAAACTGTTTTTT.

The J gene is TRBJ1-1, the V gene TRBV5-6; D ambiguous. Germline loops: CDR1 SGHDT, CDR2 YYEEEE. Between the trimmed V and J ends, which lost 5 bases and 7 bases, there was a span of 18 bases. The CDR3 is 14 residues long. CDR3 nucleotides: TGTGCCAGCAGAGAGGTTGGGGTCAGCGGTGAAGCTTTCTTT. Translated, it gives CASREVGVSGEAFF. The full variable domain, with the rest looked up from reference TRBV5-6 and TRBJ1-1, is DAGVTQSPTHLIKTRGQQVTLRCSPKSGHDTVSWYQQALGQGPQFIFQYYEEEERQRGNFPDRFSGHQFPNYSSELNVNALLLGDSALYLCASREVGVSGEAFFGQGTRLTVV.

This clone came up once. V and J are TRBV4-2 and TRBJ2-7; tentative D call: TRBD2 (6 bases). Germline-derived CDR1 and CDR2 are LGHNA and YNFKEQ. Trimming removed 1 base at V and 0 bases at J, with 13 bases between. This CDR3 is built from 16 residues. The CDR3 sequence: CASSQAPSAYSYEQYF. In DNA form, the CDR3 reads TGTGCCAGCAGCCAAGCCCCTAGCGCCTACTCCTACGAGCAGTACTTC.

The chain uses TRBV10-3 and TRBJ2-5, with TRBD2 matching over 11 bases. Trimming took 3 bases from V and 5 from J; bases not matched to a gene: 2. This CDR3 has 14 amino acids. Germline loops: CDR1 ENHRY, CDR2 SYGVKD. The CDR3 here is CAISELAGAETQYF. In nucleotides, the CDR3 is TGTGCCATCAGTGAACTAGCGGGAGCCGAGACCCAGTACTTC.

In this sample, this clone turned up once. The chain employs TRBV6-1 and TRBJ2-5; 7 bases agree with TRBD2. Germline CDR1 MNHNS, CDR2 SASEGT. The CDR3 contains 13 residues. The trim removed 8 bases at V and 5 bases at J, leaving 8 bases unmatched. CDR3 loop: CASVGDGGETQYF. The CDR3 DNA is TGTGCCAGCGTCGGTGACGGGGGGGAGACCCAGTACTTC.

The rearrangement uses TRBV30 and TRBJ1-2; 9 bases fit TRBD1. The CDR3 length is 14 residues. V lost 2 bases, J lost 3 bases, and 4 bases stayed unmatched. CDR1 and CDR2 (germline): GTSNPN, SVGIG (reference sequence). Here the CDR3 DNA reads TGTGCCTGGAGTAAGACAGGGGGTTACTATGGCTACACCTTC. This translates into CAWSKTGGYYGYTF.

The rearrangement links TRBV19 to TRBJ1-2, with a weak D call TRBD1 (6 bases). CDR3 length: 13 amino acids. Trimming cost V 6 bases and J 9 bases, with 17 bases left between them. In germline, CDR1 is LNHDA, CDR2 SQIVND (reference sequence). CDR3 nucleotides: TGTGCCAGTAGCACCACAGGGATGAGAAGCTACACCTTC. Amino acid sequence: CASSTTGMRSYTF.

V usage is TRBV6-5 and J usage is TRBJ2-2; D unclear. CDR3 length equals 12 residues. V lost 4 bases and J lost 2, with 2 bases in between. Germline V gives CDR1 MNHEY, CDR2 SVGAGI. CDR3: CASSSNTGELFF. CDR3 DNA: TGTGCCAGCAGTTCAAACACCGGGGAGCTGTTTTTT.

This rearrangement joins TRBV27 to TRBJ2-1; 9 nucleotides line up with TRBD1. Germline loops: CDR1 MNHEY, CDR2 SMNVEV (reference sequence). This CDR3 has 14 amino acids. With 4 bases clipped from V and 10 bases from J, the junction kept 8 bases outside the gene matches. The CDR3 nucleotides are TGTGCCAGCAGTTACCGGGACAGGGTGGGAGAGCAGTTCTTC. Residues: CASSYRDRVGEQFF.

This clone has more than one count but fewer than ten. This rearrangement joins TRBV29-1 to TRBJ1-2; 9 bases are shared with TRBD1. This CDR3 spans 13 amino acids. Germline assignment: CDR1 SQVTM and CDR2 ANQGSEA. J gave up 4 bases and V 1 base, and 1 base lay outside the gene matches. CDR3 protein: CSVEGGQGYGYTF. The CDR3, as DNA: TGCAGCGTTGAAGGGGGACAGGGCTATGGCTACACCTTC.

This chain connects TRBV28 to TRBJ1-1; 8 bases align to TRBD1. Germline assignment: CDR1 MDHEN and CDR2 SYDVKM. The CDR3 has 16 residues. The junction had 10 bases not matched to a gene; V was cut back by 2 bases and J by 5 bases. As DNA, the CDR3 is TGTGCCAGCAGTTTACTGGGGACAGGAGGTGGGACTGAAGCTTTCTTT. Its protein is CASSLLGTGGGTEAFF.

The chain joins TRBV4-3 to TRBJ2-2; no reliable D call. The CDR3 is made up of 14 amino acids. Germline CDR1 and CDR2: LGHNA and YSLEER. Trimming took off 1 base at V and 6 bases at J, with 9 bases between the two ends. DNA of the CDR3: TGCGCCAGCAGCCAAGTCCCGGCGGCCGGGGAGCTGTTTTTT. This translates into CASSQVPAAGELFF.

The chain couples TRBV5-1 to TRBJ2-1; 14 bases map to TRBD2. From germline, CDR1 is SGHRS and CDR2 YFSETQ. V shed 4 bases and J 9 bases; nucleotides not matched to a gene: 12. The CDR3 length is 17 residues. The CDR3 region has the DNA TGCGCCAGCAGCGCGTCAGAGGGGACTAGCGGGAGAGGTGAGCAGTTCTTC. This translates into CASSASEGTSGRGEQFF.